Following are 9 T cell receptor beta chains from one sample sequenced in a study of PD-1 blockade in classical Hodgkin lymphoma. The time point here: newly diagnosed, previously untreated cHL patient sample. Profiling relied on immunoSEQ multiplex PCR, and the TCRdb table lists in-frame clones only, not all of them. The data show some 21,000 clones, approximately 94% seen once. Sequences were obtained from peripheral blood mononuclear cells (PBMCs). The receptors were sampled from a human donor with classical Hodgkin lymphoma.

This clone was found a few times. The rearrangement links TRBV5-1 to TRBJ2-7; TRBD1 aligns across 8 bases. This CDR3 has 14 amino acids. Unmatched junction bases numbered 8, after V lost 4 bases and J lost 5 bases. Per germline, CDR1 SGHRS and CDR2 YFSETQ. The DNA for the CDR3 is TGCGCCAGCAGCCCATGGACAGGGAGGCACGAGCAGTACTTC. Its translation: CASSPWTGRHEQYF.

DNA for the CDR3: TGTGCCAGTAGTATTGTTCGGGACAGTGAAGCTTTCTTT. Amino acids: CASSIVRDSEAFF. The chain is built from TRBV19 and TRBJ1-1; 7 bases map to TRBD1. This CDR3 has 13 amino acids. V shed 3 bases, J shed 7 bases, and the junction held 5 bases outside the gene matches. CDR1 is LNHDA and CDR2 is SQIVND in the germline V gene (reference sequence). Using reference TRBV19 and TRBJ1-1 for the parts outside the CDR3, the full variable domain is DGGITQSPKYLFRKEGQNVTLSCEQNLNHDAMYWYRQDPGQGLRLIYYSQIVNDFQKGDIAEGYSVSREKKESFPLTVTSAQKNPTAFYLCASSIVRDSEAFFGQGTRLTVV.

The chain links TRBV6-6 to TRBJ2-7; no clear D. The CDR3 length is 14 residues. From germline, CDR1 is MNHNY and CDR2 SVGAGI (reference sequence). The ends were cut back, 6 bases at V and 5 bases at J, with 17 bases in the middle. CDR3 nucleotides: TGTGCCAGCAGGATACGGCTGGAAAAGGACGAGCAGTACTTC. This encodes CASRIRLEKDEQYF.

V gene TRBV4-3 combines with J gene TRBJ2-1; D might be TRBD2 (6 bases). Germline CDR1 LGHNA, CDR2 YSLEER. V lost 1 base and J 5 bases, leaving 18 bases between the germline ends. This CDR3 has 17 residues. The CDR3 here is CASSQAPSWRGHNEQFF. The CDR3 DNA reads as TGCGCCAGCAGCCAAGCCCCCTCGTGGCGGGGACACAATGAGCAGTTCTTC.

V is TRBV7-3 and J is TRBJ2-1; D is unresolved. Germline CDR1 SGHTA, CDR2 FQGTGA. The length of the CDR3 is 13 residues. With 2 bases removed from V and 8 bases from J, the gap between germline ends came to 10 bases. The CDR3 bases are TGTGCCAGCAGCTTAGGGTCTGAGTATGAGCAGTTCTTC. Translation: CASSLGSEYEQFF.

The chain couples TRBV27 to TRBJ2-7, with D possibly called TRBD1 or TRBD2 (5 bases each). Germline lookup yields CDR1 MNHEY and CDR2 SMNVEV (reference sequence). The ends were cut back, 0 bases at V and 3 bases at J, with 15 bases in the middle. The CDR3 contains 16 residues. The CDR3 sequence is CASSLSRVLRGYEQYF. The CDR3 region has the DNA TGTGCCAGCAGTTTATCCAGGGTCCTACGGGGCTACGAGCAGTACTTC.

The CDR3 region is CASSVASGVLYEQYF. The CDR3 DNA sequence: TGTGCCAGCAGCGTAGCGTCCGGGGTATTGTACGAGCAGTACTTC. The chain carries TRBV9 and TRBJ2-7; tentative D call: TRBD2 (5 bases). Germline lookup yields CDR1 SGDLS and CDR2 YYNGEE. The V end was cut by 0 bases, the J end by 4 bases, with 14 bases between. The CDR3 runs 15 residues.

This clone was picked up a small number of times. This chain joins TRBV27 and TRBJ2-7; 15 positions agree with TRBD2. V dropped 2 bases and J dropped 5; count of bases not matched to a gene: 16. Germline CDR1 and CDR2: MNHEY and SMNVEV (reference sequence). This CDR3 is built from 20 residues. The CDR3, as DNA: TGTGCCAGCAGTTTACGGGGGACTAGCGGGGGGACCGTTCTACCCCACGAGCAGTACTTC. The encoded protein is CASSLRGTSGGTVLPHEQYF.

V and J are TRBV7-6 and TRBJ2-1; no definite D call. V was shortened by 2 bases and J by 10 bases, with 6 bases between the two germline ends. The germline V gene has CDR1 SGHVS and CDR2 FNYEAQ. The CDR3 is made up of 11 amino acids. The CDR3 nucleotides are TGTGCCAGCAGCTTACTCCCCGAGCAGTTCTTC. Amino acids: CASSLLPEQFF.